This TCR beta chain was profiled in a study of cytomegalovirus exposure and HLA in healthy donors. Study outcomes and limitations: Some TCR beta chains (roughly 160 of them) were listed as cytomegalovirus-associated.

Trimming took 3 bases from V and 0 from J, leaving 12 bases between them. The CDR3 loop spans 15 amino acids. CDR1 SGHDT and CDR2 YYEEEE come from the germline V gene. The PCR had 60 Vbeta and 13 Jbeta primers. Produced via immunoSEQ multiplex PCR; TCRdb's table is partial and in-frame only. In the table there are roughly 110,000 clones, approximately 80% of which are singletons. This clone was observed a handful of times. Antigen unknown. The chain combines TRBV5-6 with TRBJ1-1; D remains unclear. The receptor comes from a woman aged 18-30 years in good health and CMV-seropositive. The sample was PBMCs. CDR3 amino acids: CASSYRGPLNTEAFF. DNA of the CDR3: TGTGCCAGCAGCTATAGAGGTCCCTTGAACACTGAAGCTTTCTTT. Variable domain in full (rest from reference TRBV5-6 and TRBJ1-1): DAGVTQSPTHLIKTRGQQVTLRCSPKSGHDTVSWYQQALGQGPQFIFQYYEEEERQRGNFPDRFSGHQFPNYSSELNVNALLLGDSALYLCASSYRGPLNTEAFFGQGTRLTVV.